Listed below are T cell receptor beta chains from one sample, sequenced in a study of blood T cell repertoires in COVID-19. Clones were sequenced by immunoSEQ multiplex PCR, and TCRdb holds only the in-frame ones, with some missing. The profile shows about 160,000 clones, roughly 80% of them singletons. The sample was peripheral blood. The receptors here all came from a woman of 80 years or more with acute or convalescent COVID-19. The CDR3 runs from the conserved cysteine through the conserved F or W. D genes are given only for firm matches. Rows give clone size only sometimes, using once, few, many, or a class for an expanded clone.

>.|TRBV10-2|TRBD2|TRBJ2-7
TGCGCCAGCAGTGACCCCGGGACTAGCGGGTTTGAGCAGTACTTC
CASSDPGTSGFEQYF
>.|TRBV3-1/TRBV3-2|TRBD1|TRBJ1-2
TGTGCCAGCAGCCAAGATGGGCAGGGGGATGGCTACACCTTC
CASSQDGQGDGYTF
>.|TRBV11-2|TRBD1|TRBJ2-7
TGTGCCAGCAGCCTCAGACAGGGGTCTTTCTCTTCCTACGAGCAGTACTTC
CASSLRQGSFSSYEQYF
>.|TRBV28|.|TRBJ1-4
TGTGCCAGCAGTTTCACAGCAACTAATGAAAAACTGTTTTTT
CASSFTATNEKLFF
>.|TRBV7-2|.|TRBJ1-5
TGTGCCAACAGCTTATCTTCGGGGGGAGGCAATCAGCCCCAGCATTTT
CANSLSSGGGNQPQHF
>.|TRBV19|.|TRBJ2-1
TGTGCCAGTAGTATTAACGGTGAGGTGGGTGAGCAGTTCTTC
CASSINGEVGEQFF
>.|TRBV6-5|.|TRBJ1-5
TGTGCCAGCAGAGACAGCTTTAATCAGCCCCAGCATTTT
CASRDSFNQPQHF
>.|TRBV6-5|TRBD1|TRBJ1-5
TGTGCCAGCCAGACAGGGAGCAATCAGCCCCAGCATTTT
CASQTGSNQPQHF
>.|TRBV27|.|TRBJ1-4
TGTGCCAGCTCCCGCGAGGGCTGGGATGAAAAACTGTTTTTT
CASSREGWDEKLFF
>.|TRBV28|.|TRBJ1-2
TGTGCCAGCAGTTTAGGCAGCTATGGCTACACCTTC
CASSLGSYGYTF
>few|TRBV4-1|.|TRBJ1-2
TGCGCCAGCAGCCCTCCGGGCTGGGGGGCTAACTATGGCTACACCTTC
CASSPPGWGANYGYTF
>few|TRBV6-5|.|TRBJ1-4
TGTGCCAGCAGTCGACTCAATGAAAAACTGTTTTTT
CASSRLNEKLFF
>.|TRBV5-8|TRBD1|TRBJ1-5
TGTGCCAGCAGCTCCGGACAGGGGTGGCAGCCCCAGCATTTT
CASSSGQGWQPQHF
>.|TRBV5-1|TRBD1|TRBJ2-5
TGCGCCAGCAGCTCGGGGACAGCTGGAGAGACCCAGTACTTC
CASSSGTAGETQYF
>few|TRBV30|TRBD1|TRBJ1-1
TGTGCCTGGCGCCCCTACGGACAGGGAACCGGGAGCACTGAAGCTTTCTTT
CAWRPYGQGTGSTEAFF
>.|TRBV10-1|.|TRBJ2-7
TGCGCCAGCAGTGTTGGGCCAACCTACGAGCAGTACTTC
CASSVGPTYEQYF
>few|TRBV7-8|TRBD1|TRBJ1-2
TGTGCCAGCAGCTTCTCGCGGACCACGACAGGGAAAGGCTACACCTTC
CASSFSRTTTGKGYTF
>.|TRBV10-1|.|TRBJ2-7
TGCGCCAGCAGTCCGAATAGATTGAGCCCCTACGAGCAGTACTTC
CASSPNRLSPYEQYF
>.|TRBV7-9|.|TRBJ2-2
TGTGCCAGCAGCTACTACTACCCGAACACCGGGGAGCTGTTTTTT
CASSYYYPNTGELFF
>.|TRBV9|.|TRBJ2-3
TGTGCCAGCAGCGTAAACTCCGGGTTAGGCACAGATACGCAGTATTTT
CASSVNSGLGTDTQYF
>.|TRBV28|TRBD1|TRBJ1-5
TGTGCCAGCAATGCAGGGGGCGAAGGTCAGCCCCAGCATTTT
CASNAGGEGQPQHF
>once|TRBV4-2|.|TRBJ2-1
TGTGCCAGCAGCCCCAGAGTGGCTAGCTTCTCCTACAATGAGCAGTTCTTC
CASSPRVASFSYNEQFF
>few|TRBV6-5|TRBD1|TRBJ1-2
TGTGCCAGCAGCTCCGGGACAGGGGGCGTGTATGGCTACACCTTC
CASSSGTGGVYGYTF
>.|TRBV27|.|TRBJ1-1
TGTGCCAGCAGGCAGGGTTTGGGGAACACTGAAGCTTTCTTT
CASRQGLGNTEAFF
>.|TRBV7-9|TRBD1|TRBJ1-1
TGTGCCAGCAGCTTGACAGGGGGTCGTATGACTGAAGCTTTCTTT
CASSLTGGRMTEAFF
>.|TRBV28|TRBD1|TRBJ1-2
TGTGCCAGCAGTTCACCGACAGGGGGCTTAACCCACTATGGCTACACCTTC
CASSSPTGGLTHYGYTF